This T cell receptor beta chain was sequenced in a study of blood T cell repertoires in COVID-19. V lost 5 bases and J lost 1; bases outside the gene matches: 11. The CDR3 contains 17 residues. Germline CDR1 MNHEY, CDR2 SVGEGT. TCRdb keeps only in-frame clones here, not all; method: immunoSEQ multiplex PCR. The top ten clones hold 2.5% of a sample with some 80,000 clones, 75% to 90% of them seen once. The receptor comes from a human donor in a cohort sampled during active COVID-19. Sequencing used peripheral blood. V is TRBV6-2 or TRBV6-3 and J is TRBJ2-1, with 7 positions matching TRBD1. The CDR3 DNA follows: TGTGCCAGCAGTCACCCGACAGGGAAATCGTCCTACAATGAGCAGTTCTTC. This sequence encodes CASSHPTGKSSYNEQFF.